This TCR beta chain emerged from a study of Tregs in tolerant kidney transplant recipients. Looking at the study overall: Mixed chimerism was transient after nonmyeloablative marrow transplants from related graft donors.

Regarding this clone: Its matching antigen is unknown.

Study-level results: In tolerant patients, donor-specific Tregs outgrew total Tregs, suggesting antigen-driven expansion. Few patients were studied, so findings need validation in larger groups.

Thawed PBMCs were FACS-sorted into unstimulated CD4+CD25+CD127- regulatory T cells, CD4+CD25- non-regulatory cells, CD4 and CD8 cells. The repertoire was sequenced with immunoSEQ multiplex PCR; TCRdb's copy has only in-frame clones and lacks some. The sample comprises about 64,000 clones, around 98% of which are singletons, and 0.34% rests with the top ten. Trimming removed 1 base from V and 9 bases from J; junction bases left unmatched: 5. The CDR3 is made up of 15 amino acids. Per germline, CDR1 SGHVS and CDR2 FQNEAQ. The chain combines TRBV7-8 with TRBJ2-1, with 11 bases identical to TRBD1. The receptor comes from a human donor who received a combined kidney and bone marrow transplant. The source was Tregs from blood, collected before the transplant. CDR3 nucleotides: TGTGCCAGCAGCTTAGTGGACAGGGGGCGAAGTGAGCAGTTCTTC. It translates to CASSLVDRGRSEQFF.